Listed here are 10 T cell receptor beta chains from one sample, sequenced in a study of cytotoxic CD8 clonotypes in ibrutinib-treated CLL. Method: immunoSEQ multiplex PCR; TCRdb's copy keeps in-frame clones and lacks some. The repertoire has hundreds of thousands of clones, 70% of them found once; the top ten carry 15%. The starting material was PBMCs, obtained after 24 months of ibrutinib treatment. Source of these receptors: a human donor with chronic lymphocytic leukemia.

There are a few counts of this clone. The chain employs TRBV6-1 and TRBJ1-3, with 7 bases identical to TRBD1. The trim removed 8 bases at V and 0 bases at J, leaving 7 bases unmatched. This CDR3 is built from 15 residues. Germline assignment: CDR1 MNHNS and CDR2 SASEGT. The CDR3 DNA reads as TGTGCCAGCGGTCGGGACAGCTCCTCTGGAAACACCATATATTTT. Protein sequence: CASGRDSSSGNTIYF.

In this sample, this clone turned up once. The gene calls are TRBV29-1 and TRBJ1-5, with a weak D call TRBD1 (6 bases). This CDR3 is 13 amino acids long. Germline lookup yields CDR1 SQVTM and CDR2 ANQGSEA. Trimming pared 4 bases from V and 4 bases from J, leaving 11 bases between. CDR3 coding DNA: TGCAGCGTTGGGGGGGCCGGAAATCAGCCCCAGCATTTT. Translating gives CSVGGAGNQPQHF.

The J gene is TRBJ2-7, the V gene TRBV5-5; perhaps TRBD1 as D (6 bases). CDR3 length: 15 residues. V lost 1 base and J 1 base, leaving 12 bases between the germline ends. Per the germline V gene, CDR1 is SGHKS and CDR2 is YYEKEE (reference sequence). CDR3 protein: CASSLSDRTSYEQYF. The CDR3 region has the DNA TGTGCCAGCAGCTTGTCAGACAGGACTTCCTACGAGCAGTACTTC.

The chain combines TRBV7-2 with TRBJ2-4, with 7 bases identical to TRBD2. Germline V gene lookup returns CDR1 SGHTA and CDR2 FQGNSA. V dropped 1 base and J dropped 7; count of bases not matched to a gene: 7. The CDR3 runs to 15 residues. The chain's CDR3 is CASSLVGFSGNIQYF. In DNA, the CDR3 is TGTGCCAGCAGCTTAGTCGGTTTTAGCGGGAACATTCAGTACTTC.

Written as DNA, the CDR3 is TGTGCCAGCAGTTTATTTGCCCCTCAGGGCTACACCTTC. Protein sequence: CASSLFAPQGYTF. The chain recombines TRBV28 with TRBJ1-2; D not resolved. Germline CDR1 reads MDHEN; CDR2 reads SYDVKM. CDR3 size: 13 residues. Between the trimmed V and J ends, which lost 1 base and 8 bases, there was a span of 11 bases.

This clone has only a few counts. The chain couples TRBV5-6 to TRBJ2-5; TRBD2 aligns across 8 bases. Germline assignment: CDR1 SGHDT and CDR2 YYEEEE. V lost 3 bases to trimming and J lost 2 bases; unmatched junction nucleotides: 9. The CDR3 is made up of 16 amino acids. CDR3 protein: CASSSGAGVGQETQYF. In nucleotides, the CDR3 is TGTGCCAGCAGCTCGGGAGCGGGAGTAGGGCAAGAGACCCAGTACTTC.

The J gene is TRBJ1-2, the V gene TRBV9; D remains unclear. The germline V and J ends were trimmed by 6 bases and 4 bases, with 13 bases remaining between them. CDR1 and CDR2 from the germline V gene are SGDLS and YYNGEE. The CDR3 length is 13 residues. CDR3: CASTDETTYGYTF. The DNA of the CDR3 is TGTGCCAGCACCGACGAGACTACCTATGGCTACACCTTC.

The V and J genes are TRBV7-9 and TRBJ1-5; maybe TRBD1 (5 bases). The V end lost 4 bases, the J end lost 9 bases, and 10 bases lay between the germline ends. The CDR3 consists of 12 residues. Germline V gives CDR1 SEHNR, CDR2 FQNEAQ (reference sequence). The DNA for the CDR3 is TGTGCCAGCAGCTCCACAGGCGGGCCCCAGCATTTT. It specifies CASSSTGGPQHF.

The V and J genes are TRBV6-5 and TRBJ2-1, with D possibly TRBD2 on 6 matching bases. The CDR3 length is 12 residues. V was clipped by 3 bases and J by 8 bases, with 8 bases between them. Germline values: CDR1 MNHEY, CDR2 SVGAGI. As DNA, the CDR3 is TGTGCCAGCAGTTATCCTAGCGATGAGCAGTTCTTC. It codes for CASSYPSDEQFF.

CDR3 loop: CASSSRAGVGANVLTF. Written as DNA, the CDR3 is TGTGCCAGCAGCAGTCGAGCGGGAGTTGGGGCCAACGTCCTGACTTTC. The rearrangement links TRBV28 to TRBJ2-6; 8 bases match TRBD2. Trimming removed 6 bases from V and 3 bases from J; junction bases left unmatched: 7. This CDR3 has 16 residues. Germline V gene lookup returns CDR1 MDHEN and CDR2 SYDVKM.